These T cell receptor beta chains were read from a single sample in a study of Tregs in tolerant kidney transplant recipients. This table comes from immunoSEQ multiplex PCR, and its TCRdb copy is limited to in-frame clones, with some not included. The profile covers roughly 80,000 clones, with nearly 98% appearing a single time and 0.55% to 0.6% taken by the ten largest. The starting material was CD4+ T cells from blood, obtained before the transplant. Source of these receptors: a human donor who received a combined kidney and bone marrow transplant. Both conserved end residues are part of each CDR3. The D gene is left open where the match is weak. Part of the rows lack a size; the others show once, few, many or a class for expanded clones.

j_gene | v_gene | d_gene | abundance | CDR3nt | CDR3aa
TRBJ2-3 | TRBV7-2 | TRBD1 | once | TGTGCCAGCAGCTCCCAGACAGGGGGCACAGATACGCAGTATTTT | CASSSQTGGTDTQYF
TRBJ1-1 | TRBV4-1 | . | . | TGCGCCAGCAGCCAGCCAACCAGGACACCCAACACTGAAGCTTTCTTT | CASSQPTRTPNTEAFF
TRBJ2-5 | TRBV6-5 | TRBD2 | . | TGTGCCAGCAGTTACTCCGGGGGGGCCACGGAGACCCAGTACTTC | CASSYSGGATETQYF
TRBJ1-2 | TRBV7-9 | . | . | TGTGCCAGCAGCTCCTCGGACGGGAAGAAAACCCTCTATCGCTACACCTTC | CASSSSDGKKTLYRYTF
TRBJ2-3 | TRBV5-6 | . | . | TGTGCCAGCAGCTTGGGTGTTTTCAGACTCACAGATACGCAGTATTTT | CASSLGVFRLTDTQYF
TRBJ2-2 | TRBV10-2 | . | . | TGCGCCAGCAGTGAGTCGCGGGACAGATCCGATGGGGAGCTGTTTTTT | CASSESRDRSDGELFF
TRBJ2-1 | TRBV7-2 | TRBD2 | once | TGTGCCAGCAGCTTAGATTACCAGCGGGGGAATGAGCAGTTCTTC | CASSLDYQRGNEQFF
TRBJ2-1 | TRBV6-5 | . | . | TGTGCCAGCGGGCAGACCCATAATGAGCAGTTCTTC | CASGQTHNEQFF
TRBJ1-2 | TRBV5-6 | . | once | TGTGCCAGCAGCTTGAACACCCAGGGCTACACCTTC | CASSLNTQGYTF
TRBJ2-1 | TRBV6-6 | TRBD2 | once | TGTGCCAGCAGTTATAGGGGCGGGGGGACCTACAATGAGCAGTTCTTC | CASSYRGGGTYNEQFF
TRBJ2-5 | TRBV5-4 | TRBD2 | . | TGTGCCAGCAGCTTGGAGGTAGCGGGGGTCCAGACCCAGTACTTC | CASSLEVAGVQTQYF
TRBJ1-2 | TRBV18 | . | . | TGTGCCAGCTCACCAGATACAGCAGCTAACTATGGCTACACCTTC | CASSPDTAANYGYTF
TRBJ2-2 | TRBV4-1 | TRBD2 | . | TGCGCCAGCAGCCAGGGGGTAGCGGGGACTAACACCGGGGAGCTGTTTTTT | CASSQGVAGTNTGELFF
TRBJ1-2 | TRBV19 | . | . | TGTGCCAGTAGTATGGACAGCTATGGCTACACCTTC | CASSMDSYGYTF
TRBJ1-2 | TRBV30 | . | . | TGTGCCTGGAGTCTACAGGTTTCCTATGGCTACACCTTC | CAWSLQVSYGYTF
TRBJ1-2 | TRBV15 | . | . | TGTGCCACCAGCAAAACTGGGGCCAACTATGGCTACACCTTC | CATSKTGANYGYTF
TRBJ1-2 | TRBV7-8 | TRBD1 | . | TGTGCCAGCAGCTTACTCGGCAGGGGGCGGTATGCCTATGGCTACACCTTC | CASSLLGRGRYAYGYTF
TRBJ1-1 | TRBV11-3 | . | once | TGTGCCAGCAGCTTAAGTCCTTCGGAGGCTTTCTTT | CASSLSPSEAFF
TRBJ1-2 | TRBV2 | . | . | TGTGCCAGCAGTGTCGGCGGAGACTATGGCTACACCTTC | CASSVGGDYGYTF
TRBJ1-5 | TRBV6-5 | . | . | TGTGCCAGCAGTTCTCTCAAAGGGGGAAATCAGCCCCAGCATTTT | CASSSLKGGNQPQHF
TRBJ1-6 | TRBV6-6 | . | . | TGTGCCAGCAGTTACGAGAGTAGCTATTCACCCCTCCACTTT | CASSYESSYSPLHF
TRBJ1-5 | TRBV10-1 | . | once | TGCGCCAGCAGTGAGTCGTGTTGGCCCGATCAGCCCCAGCATTTT | CASSESCWPDQPQHF
TRBJ2-7 | TRBV5-6 | TRBD2 | . | TGTGCCAGCAGCTTGGGACTAGCGTCCCCGGAGTACGAGCAGTACTTC | CASSLGLASPEYEQYF
TRBJ1-5 | TRBV7-9 | . | . | TGTGCCAGCAGCTTGTTTCCTAATCAGCCCCAGCATTTT | CASSLFPNQPQHF
TRBJ2-5 | TRBV6-5 | . | . | TGTGCCAGCGGAAATAGGGGACTCAGAGCGACCCAGTACTTC | CASGNRGLRATQYF
TRBJ1-5 | TRBV4-3 | TRBD1 | . | TGCGCCAGCAGCCGCGGGACAGGAAGGCAGCCCCAGCATTTT | CASSRGTGRQPQHF
TRBJ1-2 | TRBV14 | . | . | TGTGCCAGCAGCCAAGGGGGGCAGGGTGGCTACACCTTC | CASSQGGQGGYTF
TRBJ1-1 | TRBV6-5 | TRBD1 | . | TGTGCCAGCAGTCCGACAGGGGCGGGGACTGAAGCTTTCTTT | CASSPTGAGTEAFF
TRBJ2-3 | TRBV6-4 | . | . | TGTGCCAGCAGTGTCTCAGCCTACACAGATACGCAGTATTTT | CASSVSAYTDTQYF
TRBJ1-2 | TRBV5-5 | . | . | TGTGCCAGCAGCTTGGATCCGGGTTCAGGCTACACCTTC | CASSLDPGSGYTF
TRBJ1-4 | TRBV6-1 | . | once | TGTGCCAGCAGTGAAGACAGGGTAGACGAAAAACTGTTTTTT | CASSEDRVDEKLFF
TRBJ2-3 | TRBV5-1 | TRBD2 | once | TGCGCCAGCAGCTTCGGGGGGGCCAGGGATACGCAGTATTTT | CASSFGGARDTQYF
TRBJ2-5 | TRBV7-3 | TRBD2 | . | TGTGCCAGCAGCCACGGACTAGCGGGACAAGAGACCCAGTACTTC | CASSHGLAGQETQYF
TRBJ1-5 | TRBV7-9 | . | . | TGTGCCAGCAGCTTAAATCCCGGACCCGGGGATGGGGATCAGCCCCAGCATTTT | CASSLNPGPGDGDQPQHF
TRBJ1-4 | TRBV4-3 | TRBD1 | . | TGCGCCAGCAGCCAAGGGCGACAGGGGTTTGGGGAAAAACTGTTTTTT | CASSQGRQGFGEKLFF
TRBJ2-7 | TRBV5-1 | . | . | TGCGCCAGCAGCTTGTCAGGGTCCTCATACGAGCAGTACTTC | CASSLSGSSYEQYF
TRBJ1-5 | TRBV28 | . | . | TGTGCCAGCAGTTTAGGAGGGAGAGATCAGCCCCAGCATTTT | CASSLGGRDQPQHF
TRBJ2-5 | TRBV5-4 | TRBD2 | . | TGTGCCAGCAGCTTGGCCGGACTAGCGGGCTCTAGGGAGACCCAGTACTTC | CASSLAGLAGSRETQYF
TRBJ2-1 | TRBV9 | . | . | TGTGCCAGCAGCGTAGCCCCAGCGGGCGACAATGAGCAGTTCTTC | CASSVAPAGDNEQFF
TRBJ1-2 | TRBV5-1 | TRBD1 | . | TGCGCCAGCAGCTCTACAGGGGGCCCTTTCTATGGCTACACCTTC | CASSSTGGPFYGYTF
TRBJ1-5 | TRBV30 | . | . | TGTGCCTGGAGCTCGACGGGAGGGAGGCAGCCCCAGCATTTT | CAWSSTGGRQPQHF
TRBJ1-4 | TRBV21-1 | . | . | TGTGCCAGCAGCACCACCCGGGACACGACCTTT | CASSTTRDTTF
TRBJ2-2 | TRBV6-5 | TRBD1 | once | TGTGCCAGCAGTACCGCGACAGGGTCCACCGGGGAGCTGTTTTTT | CASSTATGSTGELFF
TRBJ1-2 | TRBV10-3 | . | . | TGTGCCATCAGTGAGTCTCCGGACAGTTCTAACTATGGCTACACCTTC | CAISESPDSSNYGYTF
TRBJ2-5 | TRBV13 | TRBD2 | . | TGTGCCAGCAGCTATAGGACTAGTTGGAGGGAGACCCAGTACTTC | CASSYRTSWRETQYF
TRBJ1-6 | TRBV5-1 | TRBD1 | . | TGCGCCAGCAGCTTGCGGGACAGCAATTCACCCCTCCACTTT | CASSLRDSNSPLHF
TRBJ2-1 | TRBV15 | . | . | TGTGCCACCAGCAGGAAGTTACTAGGATCCTACAATGAGCAGTTCTTC | CATSRKLLGSYNEQFF
TRBJ1-2 | TRBV2 | . | . | TGTGCCAGCAGTGTTGTCTTTAACTATGGCTACACCTTC | CASSVVFNYGYTF
TRBJ1-4 | TRBV18 | . | . | TGTGCCAGCTCACGGGGGACAACTCCAACTAATGAAAAACTGTTTTTT | CASSRGTTPTNEKLFF
TRBJ1-1 | TRBV19 | . | . | TGTGCCAGTAGTATAGTGCGGGGAGGAGGCACTGAAGCTTTCTTT | CASSIVRGGGTEAFF
TRBJ2-7 | TRBV16 | TRBD2 | . | TGTGCCAGCAGCCAATGGATAACCGGGACTAGCGGGAGGGTACGGTACTTC | CASSQWITGTSGRVRYF